The 16 T cell receptor beta chains in this list originate from one sample, sequenced in a study of STAT5B mutations in CD4+ large granular lymphocyte leukemia. TCRdb's table, derived via immunoSEQ multiplex PCR, lists solely in-frame clones and lacks some. The table lists just over 40,000 clones, roughly 76% of them singletons. The sequenced sample was CD4+ T cells from blood buffy coats. The source of these receptors is a human donor in good health.

This clone showed up just a few times. V usage is TRBV30 and J usage is TRBJ1-6; D is uncertain. V was cut by 0 bases and J by 5 bases, with 20 bases left in between. The CDR3 totals 18 residues. Germline CDR1 and CDR2: GTSNPN and SVGIG (reference sequence). The CDR3 loop is CAWSVGRLRYFDNSPLHF. CDR3 coding DNA: TGTGCCTGGAGTGTAGGCAGATTGCGATATTTCGATAATTCACCCCTCCACTTT.

The chain recombines TRBV11-3 with TRBJ2-7, with 9 bases matching TRBD2. The V gene's germline CDR1 is SGHNT and CDR2 YENEEA. The CDR3 sequence is 15 residues long. Trimming at V came to 4 bases and at J to 6 bases, leaving 10 bases not matched to a gene. CDR3: CASSSHSGRLSEQYF. DNA of the CDR3: TGTGCCAGCAGCTCCCATAGCGGGAGATTGTCCGAGCAGTACTTC.

This clone showed up just once. The V gene is TRBV6-5, the J gene TRBJ2-7, with 9 positions matching TRBD2. CDR3 length: 14 residues. V gave up 7 bases and J gave up 1 base; unmatched junction bases: 5. Germline V CDR1 and CDR2: MNHEY, SVGAGI. This CDR3 reads CASTKAGGSYEQYF. The CDR3 region has the DNA TGTGCCAGCACAAAAGCGGGGGGATCCTACGAGCAGTACTTC.

V is TRBV29-1 and J is TRBJ2-5; D ambiguous. Between the trimmed V and J ends, which lost 3 bases and 4 bases, there was a span of 9 bases. The CDR3 is 12 residues long. Germline V gives CDR1 SQVTM, CDR2 ANQGSEA. CDR3 in DNA: TGCAGCGTTGATTATTTAGTAGAGACCCAGTACTTC. Its protein is CSVDYLVETQYF.

This chain connects TRBV19 to TRBJ1-5; no reliable D call. CDR3 length equals 15 residues. In germline, CDR1 is LNHDA, CDR2 SQIVND (reference sequence). Trimming shortened V by 2 bases and J by 11 bases, and 19 bases separated the two germline ends. CDR3 sequence reads: CASSIPGSLILTQHF. The CDR3 nucleotides read TGTGCCAGTAGTATACCGGGATCCCTAATTTTGACCCAGCATTTT. The full variable domain, in which reference TRBV19 and TRBJ1-5 provide the parts outside the CDR3, is DGGITQSPKYLFRKEGQNVTLSCEQNLNHDAMYWYRQDPGQGLRLIYYSQIVNDFQKGDIAEGYSVSREKKESFPLTVTSAQKNPTAFYLCASSIPGSLILTQHFGDGTRLSIL.

The chain couples TRBV20-1 to TRBJ1-2, with 7 positions matching TRBD1. Germline-derived CDR1 and CDR2 are DFQATT and SNEGSKA (reference sequence). The CDR3 covers 11 residues. V gave up 7 bases and J gave up 8 bases; unmatched junction bases: 7. The CDR3 loop reads CSVGGGKGYTF. CDR3 in DNA: TGCAGTGTAGGGGGCGGCAAAGGCTACACCTTC.

The chain joins TRBV11-1 to TRBJ1-5; D might be TRBD1 (6 bases). Germline CDR1 is SGHAT and CDR2 is FQDESV (reference sequence). This CDR3 spans 14 amino acids. V was clipped by 4 bases and J by 3 bases, with 10 bases between them. In DNA, the CDR3 is TGTGCCAGCAGCTCCGGGACACCCAATCAGCCCCAGCATTTT. Its translation is CASSSGTPNQPQHF.

The chain couples TRBV6-6 to TRBJ1-2, with 7 bases that match TRBD1. Germline lookup yields CDR1 MNHNY and CDR2 SVGAGI (reference sequence). Trimming cost V 6 bases and J 4 bases; bases outside gene matches: 14. This CDR3 spans 16 amino acids. CDR3 sequence reads: CASRNGGDRSIYGYTF. The CDR3 region has the DNA TGTGCCAGCAGAAACGGGGGGGACAGAAGTATCTATGGCTACACCTTC.

V and J are TRBV10-1 and TRBJ1-1; the D is unclear. V lost 4 bases and J 0 bases, leaving 6 bases between the germline ends. CDR1 WNHNN and CDR2 SYGVQD come from the germline V gene (reference sequence). The CDR3 is 13 residues long. This CDR3 is CASSGKLNTEAFF. The CDR3 coding sequence is TGCGCCAGCAGTGGGAAGTTGAACACTGAAGCTTTCTTT.

The J gene is TRBJ2-7, the V gene TRBV7-7; D is undetermined. CDR1 and CDR2 from the germline V gene are SSHAT and FNYEAQ (reference sequence). The CDR3 extends over 15 amino acids. Trimming pared 0 bases from V and 0 bases from J, leaving 9 bases between. DNA for the CDR3: TGTGCCAGCAGCTTAGCGGTTGGAAGCTCCTACGAGCAGTACTTC. Translating it yields CASSLAVGSSYEQYF.

This chain uses TRBV6-1 with TRBJ2-2; 7 bases line up with TRBD1. Per germline, CDR1 MNHNS and CDR2 SASEGT. CDR3 length: 12 amino acids. With V trimmed by 8 bases and J by 5 bases, 2 bases remained unmatched. CDR3 amino acids: CASGQVTGELFF. The CDR3 DNA is TGTGCCAGCGGACAGGTTACCGGGGAGCTGTTTTTT.

The chain combines TRBV9 with TRBJ1-4; a possible D gene is TRBD1 (5 bases). The ends were cut back, 4 bases at V and 11 bases at J, with 12 bases in the middle. Germline V CDR1 and CDR2: SGDLS, YYNGEE. The CDR3 extends over 12 amino acids. The CDR3 nucleotides read TGTGCCAGCAGCTTGGGGGACGGGAAACTGTTTTTT. Translated: CASSLGDGKLFF. The variable domain in full, completed from reference TRBV9 and TRBJ1-4, reads DSGVTQTPKHLITATGQRVTLRCSPRSGDLSVYWYQQSLDQGLQFLIQYYNGEERAKGNILERFSAQQFPDLHSELNLSSLELGDSALYFCASSLGDGKLFFGSGTQLSVL.

The V and J genes are TRBV11-3 and TRBJ2-1; D might be TRBD1 (5 bases). V lost 7 bases and J 4 bases, leaving 8 bases between the germline ends. Germline loops: CDR1 SGHNT, CDR2 YENEEA. The CDR3 has 12 amino acids. The CDR3, as DNA: TGTGCCAGCAACTCAGGGTACAATGAGCAGTTCTTC. Translation: CASNSGYNEQFF.

The genes are TRBV19 and TRBJ1-1; no reliable D call. Germline V lookup: CDR1 LNHDA, CDR2 SQIVND (reference sequence). V lost 11 bases, J lost 0 bases, and 7 bases lay in between. The CDR3 runs to 11 residues. The CDR3 DNA reads as TGTGCCGCCCGGTTGAACACTGAAGCTTTCTTT. It encodes CAARLNTEAFF.

This clone was recorded a few times. The V and J genes are TRBV7-9 and TRBJ1-6; D call uncertain. The CDR3 sequence is 15 residues long. From germline, CDR1 is SEHNR and CDR2 FQNEAQ (reference sequence). V lost 3 bases to trimming and J lost 14 bases, with 20 bases between them. The CDR3 loop is CASSFDLNRATALHF. DNA for the CDR3: TGTGCCAGCAGCTTTGATTTAAATCGGGCGACGGCCCTCCACTTT.

The chain couples TRBV28 to TRBJ2-7; 9 bases map to TRBD1. CDR1 and CDR2 (germline): MDHEN, SYDVKM. V lost 10 bases and J lost 1; bases outside the gene matches: 5. The CDR3 extends over 13 amino acids. The CDR3 DNA is TGTGCCATTAGACAGGGGGGGTCCTACGAGCAGTACTTC. As protein: CAIRQGGSYEQYF. Together with reference TRBV28 and TRBJ2-7, the CDR3 gives the full variable domain: DVKVTQSSRYLVKRTGEKVFLECVQDMDHENMFWYRQDPGLGLRLIYFSYDVKMKEKGDIPEGYSVSREKKERFSLILESASTNQTSMYLCAIRQGGSYEQYFGPGTRLTVT.